This T cell receptor beta chain was profiled in a study of blood T cell repertoires in COVID-19 (dated by TCRdb to 2019 to 2021). In the study overall: Samples from collaborators originated in the United States, Italy and Spain and spanned both the acute and convalescent phases of COVID-19. Where available, HLA class I and class II types were taken from metadata supplied by the sample provider and were not determined by assay-based typing. Subjects who had been exposed to COVID-19, were actively infected with it, or had recovered from it provided the deeply sampled blood TCRbeta repertoires that made up the dataset. The prospective study material was composed of cDNA or gDNA derived from T cells, B-cell-depleted T cells, or PBMCs. Nearly every sample came with metadata listing a de-identified subject ID, COVID-19 status, age in years and sex. The repertoires were made available in a free public database intended to serve as a resource for research on the immune response to SARS-CoV-2. The samples were drawn from two sources: the first 160 participants of the ongoing ImmuneRACE study, and over 1,000 subjects contributed by 6 global collaborators.

Note on this clone: Its antigen specificity is not known. No clone much larger than this one lies a single base away; base qualities are absent.

The CDR3 has 16 amino acids, counting the end cysteine and phenylalanine. Just CDR3 DNA is preserved here, 48 bases in frame from base 1. CDR1 and CDR2 (MNHEY, SMNVEV) derive from the germline V gene (reference sequence). Trimming leaves V shorter by 5 bases and J shorter by 0 bases, with the junction holding 5 bases beyond the gene matches. TCRbeta CDR3 regions were amplified from genomic DNA by means of the immunoSEQ Assay, a bias-controlled multiplex PCR. For the original study's pipeline: Within the assay, amplification of reference gene primers was used to estimate how many nucleated cells each sample contained. To quantify the absolute abundance of each unique TCRbeta CDR3 rearrangement, sequence reads were collapsed and filtered. For each sample, productive Simpson clonality was calculated as the square root of Simpson's diversity index over productive rearrangements. TCRdb re-hosts the immuneACCESS table, in-frame sequences only. Its copies lack some clones; in the studies checked, an unresolved V gene accounts for under half of them, and the cause for the rest is not known. For V, J and clone size, that table is used; D and trimming come from the DNA. The sample has 130,000 to 150,000 clones on record, around 90% of them singletons. The ten largest make up about 4% of the sample.

Participants in the prospective study were enrolled through a virtual design, were aged roughly 18 to 100 years, and lived in about 25 United States geographic areas. In the prospective study, cohorts were assigned on the basis of participant-reported clinical history obtained from a screening survey and a study questionnaire. Exposed participants had been in contact, within 2 weeks of entering the study, with a person who had a PCR-confirmed or clinician-diagnosed case of COVID-19. Mobile phlebotomists in the prospective study collected whole blood, serum and a nasopharyngeal or oropharyngeal swab from every participant. Prospective study participants could optionally give additional blood draws and questionnaires over an approximately 2-month period. Blood samples from the prospective study were shipped frozen or at room temperature prior to DNA extraction. General conclusions and limits of the study: Clinical and demographic metadata were provided uncurated, with the amount varying by source and participant.

This TCR derives from a woman aged 40 to 50 who had been exposed to COVID-19. The sequence joins TRBV27 to TRBJ1-5, with 9 bases in between that match TRBD1. The specimen sequenced was PBMCs or T cells enriched from blood (not recorded which). The sequenced DNA: TGTGCCAGCAGTCCAAGGGACAGGGATAGCAATCAGCCCCAGCATTTT. Translation gives CASSPRDRDSNQPQHF.